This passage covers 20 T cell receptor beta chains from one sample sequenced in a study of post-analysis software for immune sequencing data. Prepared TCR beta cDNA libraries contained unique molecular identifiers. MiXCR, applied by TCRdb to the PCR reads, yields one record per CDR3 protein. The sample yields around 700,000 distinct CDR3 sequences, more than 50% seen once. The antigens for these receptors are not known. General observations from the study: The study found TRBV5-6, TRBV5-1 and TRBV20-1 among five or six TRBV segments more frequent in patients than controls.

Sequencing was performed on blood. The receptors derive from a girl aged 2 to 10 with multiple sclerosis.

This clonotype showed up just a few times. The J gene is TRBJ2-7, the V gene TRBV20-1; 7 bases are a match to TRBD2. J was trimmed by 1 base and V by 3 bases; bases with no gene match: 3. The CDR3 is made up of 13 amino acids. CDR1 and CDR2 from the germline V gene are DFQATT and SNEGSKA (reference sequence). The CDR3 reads CSARSSGSYEQYF. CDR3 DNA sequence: TGCAGTGCTAGGAGTAGCGGGTCCTACGAGCAGTACTTC.

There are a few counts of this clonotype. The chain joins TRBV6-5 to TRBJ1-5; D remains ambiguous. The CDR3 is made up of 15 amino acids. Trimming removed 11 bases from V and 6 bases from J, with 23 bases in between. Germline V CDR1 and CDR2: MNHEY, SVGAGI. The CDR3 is CACAPVAKAGQPQHF. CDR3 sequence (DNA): TGTGCCTGCGCGCCCGTTGCTAAGGCGGGTCAGCCCCAGCATTTT.

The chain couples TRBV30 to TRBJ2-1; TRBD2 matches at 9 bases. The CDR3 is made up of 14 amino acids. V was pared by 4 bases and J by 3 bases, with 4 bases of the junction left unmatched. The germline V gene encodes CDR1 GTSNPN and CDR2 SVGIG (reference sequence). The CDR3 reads CAWKRAGGYNEQFF. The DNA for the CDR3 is TGTGCCTGGAAGCGAGCGGGAGGCTACAATGAGCAGTTCTTC.

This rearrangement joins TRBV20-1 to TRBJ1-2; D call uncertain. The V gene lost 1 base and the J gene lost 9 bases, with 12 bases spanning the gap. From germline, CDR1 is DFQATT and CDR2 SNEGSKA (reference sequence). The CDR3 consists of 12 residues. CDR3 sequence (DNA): TGCAGTGCTAGAGCCGACGGGCTGCGCTACACCTTC. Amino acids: CSARADGLRYTF.

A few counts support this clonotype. CDR3 residues: CSVGSTGVGYTF. CDR3 sequence (DNA): TGCAGCGTTGGGTCTACAGGGGTCGGCTACACCTTC. The chain is built from TRBV29-1 and TRBJ1-2; 7 nucleotides line up with TRBD1. The CDR3 covers 12 residues. J lost 8 bases, V lost 4 bases, and 7 bases had no gene match. Per the germline V gene, CDR1 is SQVTM and CDR2 is ANQGSEA.

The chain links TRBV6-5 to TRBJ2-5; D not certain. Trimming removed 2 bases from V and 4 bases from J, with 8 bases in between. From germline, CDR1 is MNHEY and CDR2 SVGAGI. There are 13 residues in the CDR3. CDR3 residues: CASSYVLGETQYF. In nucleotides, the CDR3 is TGTGCCAGCAGTTACGTACTTGGAGAGACCCAGTACTTC.

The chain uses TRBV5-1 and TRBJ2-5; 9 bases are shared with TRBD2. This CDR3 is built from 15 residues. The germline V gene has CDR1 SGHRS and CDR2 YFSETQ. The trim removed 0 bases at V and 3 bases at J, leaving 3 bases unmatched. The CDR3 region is CASSLVSGSEETQYF. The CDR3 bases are TGCGCCAGCAGCTTGGTTAGCGGGAGTGAAGAGACCCAGTACTTC.

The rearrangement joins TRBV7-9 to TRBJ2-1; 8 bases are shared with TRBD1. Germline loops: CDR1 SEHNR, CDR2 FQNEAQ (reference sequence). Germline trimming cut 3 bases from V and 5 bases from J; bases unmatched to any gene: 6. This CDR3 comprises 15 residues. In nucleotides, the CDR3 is TGTGCCAGCAGCTTTTCCGGGACAGGAGACAATGAGCAGTTCTTC. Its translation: CASSFSGTGDNEQFF. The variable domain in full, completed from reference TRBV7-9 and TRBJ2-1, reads DTGVSQNPRHKITKRGQNVTFRCDPISEHNRLYWYRQTLGQGPEFLTYFQNEAQLEKSRLLSDRFSAERPKGSFSTLEIQRTEQGDSAMYLCASSFSGTGDNEQFFGPGTRLTVL.

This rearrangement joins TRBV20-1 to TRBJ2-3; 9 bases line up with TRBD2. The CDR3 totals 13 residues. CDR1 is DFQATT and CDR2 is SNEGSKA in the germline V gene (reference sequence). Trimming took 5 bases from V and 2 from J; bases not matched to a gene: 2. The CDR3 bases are TGCAGTGCTTTAGCGGGGGACACAGATACGCAGTATTTT. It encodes CSALAGDTDTQYF.

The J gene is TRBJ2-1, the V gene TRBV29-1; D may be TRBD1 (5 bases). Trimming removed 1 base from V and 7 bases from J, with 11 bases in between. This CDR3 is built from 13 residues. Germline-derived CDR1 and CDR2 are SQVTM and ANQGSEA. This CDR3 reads CSVEGRGSNEQFF. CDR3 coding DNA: TGCAGCGTTGAAGGTAGGGGTTCGAATGAGCAGTTCTTC.

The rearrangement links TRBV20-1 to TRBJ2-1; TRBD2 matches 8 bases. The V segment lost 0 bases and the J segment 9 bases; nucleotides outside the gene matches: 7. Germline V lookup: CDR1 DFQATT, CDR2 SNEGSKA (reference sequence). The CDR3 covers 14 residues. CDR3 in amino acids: CSARETGGPREQFF. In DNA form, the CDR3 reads TGCAGTGCTAGAGAGACGGGAGGGCCCCGTGAGCAGTTCTTC.

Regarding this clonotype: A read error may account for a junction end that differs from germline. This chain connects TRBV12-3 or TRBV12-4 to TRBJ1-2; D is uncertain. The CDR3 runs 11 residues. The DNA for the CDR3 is TGTGTCAGCAGTTCCCTATATGGCTACACCTTC. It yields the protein CVSSSLYGYTF.

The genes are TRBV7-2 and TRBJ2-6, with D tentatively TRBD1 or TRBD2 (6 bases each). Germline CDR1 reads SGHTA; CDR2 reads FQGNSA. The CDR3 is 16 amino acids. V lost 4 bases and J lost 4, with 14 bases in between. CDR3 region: CASSSRRGTGANVLTF. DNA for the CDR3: TGTGCCAGCAGCTCTAGGAGGGGGACCGGGGCCAACGTCCTGACTTTC.

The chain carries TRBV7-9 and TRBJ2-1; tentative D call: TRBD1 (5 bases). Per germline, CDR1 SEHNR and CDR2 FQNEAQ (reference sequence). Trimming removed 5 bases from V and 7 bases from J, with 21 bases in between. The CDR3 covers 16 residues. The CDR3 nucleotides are TGTGCCAGCAGCCGACTGTCAGGGAAAATATTAAATGAGCAGTTCTTC. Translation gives CASSRLSGKILNEQFF.

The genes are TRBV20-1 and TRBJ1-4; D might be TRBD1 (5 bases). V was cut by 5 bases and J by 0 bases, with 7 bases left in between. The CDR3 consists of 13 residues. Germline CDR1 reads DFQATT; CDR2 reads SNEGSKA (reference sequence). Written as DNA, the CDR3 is TGCAGTGCTTGGGGGGCAACTAATGAAAAACTGTTTTTT. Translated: CSAWGATNEKLFF.

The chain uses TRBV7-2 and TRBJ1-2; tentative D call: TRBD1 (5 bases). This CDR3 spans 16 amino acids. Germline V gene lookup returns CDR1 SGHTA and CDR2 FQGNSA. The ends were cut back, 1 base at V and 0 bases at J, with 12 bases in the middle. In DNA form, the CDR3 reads TGTGCCAGCAGCTTAGTTTTCCGGGGGGCTAACTATGGCTACACCTTC. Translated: CASSLVFRGANYGYTF.

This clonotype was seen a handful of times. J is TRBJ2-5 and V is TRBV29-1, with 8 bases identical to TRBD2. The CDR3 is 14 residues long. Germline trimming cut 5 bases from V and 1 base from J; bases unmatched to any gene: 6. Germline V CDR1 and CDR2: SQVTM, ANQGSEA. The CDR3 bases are TGCAGCGTTATTGCCGGGACTAGCCAAGAGACCCAGTACTTC. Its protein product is CSVIAGTSQETQYF.

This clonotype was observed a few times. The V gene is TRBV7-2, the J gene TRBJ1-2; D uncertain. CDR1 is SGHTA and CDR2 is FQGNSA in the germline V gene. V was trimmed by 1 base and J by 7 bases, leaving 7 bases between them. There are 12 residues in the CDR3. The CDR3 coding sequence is TGTGCCAGCAGCTTAGATGTGGTTGGCTACACCTTC. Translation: CASSLDVVGYTF. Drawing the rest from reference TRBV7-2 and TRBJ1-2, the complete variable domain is GAGVSQSPSNKVTEKGKDVELRCDPISGHTALYWYRQSLGQGLEFLIYFQGNSAPDKSGLPSDRFSAERTGGSVSTLTIQRTQQEDSAVYLCASSLDVVGYTFGSGTRLTVV.

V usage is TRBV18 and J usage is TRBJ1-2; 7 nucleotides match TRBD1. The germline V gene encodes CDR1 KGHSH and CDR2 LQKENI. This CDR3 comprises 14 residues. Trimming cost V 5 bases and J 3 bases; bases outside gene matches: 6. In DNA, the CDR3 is TGTGCCAGCTCAGTGGAGGGGGCGCACTATGGCTACACCTTC. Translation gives CASSVEGAHYGYTF. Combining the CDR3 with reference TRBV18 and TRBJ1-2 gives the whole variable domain NAGVMQNPRHLVRRRGQEARLRCSPMKGHSHVYWYRQLPEEGLKFMVYLQKENIIDESGMPKERFSAEFPKEGPSILRIQQVVRGDSAAYFCASSVEGAHYGYTFGSGTRLTVV.

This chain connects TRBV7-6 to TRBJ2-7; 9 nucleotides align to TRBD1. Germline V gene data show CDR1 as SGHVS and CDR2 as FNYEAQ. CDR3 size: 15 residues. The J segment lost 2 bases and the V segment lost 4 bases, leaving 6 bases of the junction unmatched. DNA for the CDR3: TGTGCCAGCAGCTCAGGGACAGGGAGTCCCTACGAGCAGTACTTC. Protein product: CASSSGTGSPYEQYF.